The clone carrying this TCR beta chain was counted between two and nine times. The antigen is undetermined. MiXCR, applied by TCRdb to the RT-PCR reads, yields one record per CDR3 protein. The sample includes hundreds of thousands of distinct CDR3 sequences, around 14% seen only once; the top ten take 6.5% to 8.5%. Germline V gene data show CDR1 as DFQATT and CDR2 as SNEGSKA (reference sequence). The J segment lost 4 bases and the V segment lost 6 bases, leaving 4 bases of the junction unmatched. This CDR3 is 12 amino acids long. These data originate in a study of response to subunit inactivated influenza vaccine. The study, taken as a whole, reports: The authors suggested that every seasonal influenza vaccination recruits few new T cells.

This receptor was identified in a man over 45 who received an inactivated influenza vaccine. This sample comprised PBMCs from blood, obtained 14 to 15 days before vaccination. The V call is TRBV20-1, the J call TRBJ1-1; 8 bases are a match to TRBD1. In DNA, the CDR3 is TGCAGTGCAATGGACAGGGTCACTGAAGCTTTCTTT. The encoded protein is CSAMDRVTEAFF.